This T cell receptor beta chain was found in a study of early T cells in non-severe SARS-CoV-2 infection. Turning to the study itself: Alpha and beta chains were unpaired, from unsorted whole-blood bulk RNA. Notes on the study in general: Anti-spike CD8 responses were favored by VDJdb matching, which missed private and CD4 specificities.

Attachment of unique molecular identifiers was made to individual cDNA molecules. TCRdb passed the 5' RACE reads through MiXCR, listing each CDR3 protein once. The top ten clones hold 11% of a sample with 27,000 or so distinct CDR3 sequences, 4.4% of them seen once. This clonotype has ten or more counts. Its antigen is undetermined. Trimming pared 2 bases from V and 4 bases from J, leaving 6 bases between. The germline V gene has CDR1 MNHEY and CDR2 SVGAGI. The CDR3 is 13 residues long. This chain joins TRBV6-5 and TRBJ1-5; no clear D gene. The TCR sequence derives from an adult who was a healthcare worker with PCR-confirmed SARS-CoV-2 infection or an uninfected control (not recorded which). Sequencing input: whole blood. CDR3 nucleotides: TGTGCCAGCAGTTACGACATTAATCAGCCCCAGCATTTT. Amino acid sequence: CASSYDINQPQHF.